These T cell receptor beta chains were read from a single sample in a study of blood T cell repertoires in COVID-19. TCRdb's copy holds only in-frame clones and misses some; the assay was immunoSEQ multiplex PCR. The top ten clones hold around 5.9% of a sample with under 200,000 clones, 79% of them seen once. The sample was peripheral blood. All receptors derive from a woman between 40 and 55 years old with COVID-19, enrolled during active disease. CDR3s include the opening cysteine and the closing phenylalanine or tryptophan. D genes are given only for firm matches. The size of a clone is reported for some rows only, either as once, few or many, or as a class for expanded clones.

D	size	V	J	CDR3	DNA
.	.	TRBV19	TRBJ1-5	CASSNRQTSNQPQHF	TGTGCCAGTAGTAATCGACAGACTAGCAATCAGCCCCAGCATTTT
TRBD2	.	TRBV30	TRBJ2-2	CACPPRGANTGELFF	TGTGCCTGCCCCCCCCGGGGGGCGAACACCGGGGAGCTGTTTTTT
TRBD1	.	TRBV10-3	TRBJ2-2	CAIRPRQGDAGELFF	TGTGCCATCAGGCCCCGACAGGGGGACGCCGGGGAGCTGTTTTTT
.	.	TRBV29-1	TRBJ1-2	CSVLIGYGYTF	TGCAGCGTGCTCATCGGCTATGGCTACACCTTC
TRBD2	few	TRBV7-9	TRBJ2-1	CASSQQAGAYNEQFF	TGTGCCAGCAGCCAGCAGGCGGGAGCGTACAATGAGCAGTTCTTC
TRBD1	.	TRBV19	TRBJ1-2	CASREGQGYLGYGYTF	TGTGCCAGTAGGGAGGGACAGGGGTATCTCGGCTATGGCTACACCTTC
.	.	TRBV6-5	TRBJ2-7	CASSLYEQYF	TGTGCCAGCAGTCTGTACGAGCAGTACTTC
.	.	TRBV6-6	TRBJ2-1	CASRIGGGLYNEQFF	TGTGCCAGCCGTATTGGGGGAGGCCTTTACAATGAGCAGTTCTTC
TRBD1	.	TRBV19	TRBJ1-2	CASSPTGNVDGYTF	TGTGCCAGTAGTCCGACAGGGAATGTCGATGGCTACACCTTC
.	once	TRBV29-1	TRBJ1-2	CSVGPLERGYTF	TGCAGCGTCGGCCCACTTGAGCGAGGCTACACCTTC
TRBD1	.	TRBV6-5	TRBJ2-4	CASSLTGNAKNIQYF	TGTGCCAGCAGCCTGACAGGGAATGCCAAAAACATTCAGTACTTC
.	.	TRBV6-6	TRBJ1-5	CASSYQGNQPQHF	TGTGCCAGCAGTTACCAGGGCAATCAGCCCCAGCATTTT
TRBD2	.	TRBV11-2	TRBJ2-3	CASSLGTRDTQYF	TGTGCCAGCAGCTTAGGGACTAGAGATACGCAGTATTTT
TRBD1	many	TRBV5-5	TRBJ1-3	CASSLEGAGTALYF	TGTGCCAGCAGCTTGGAAGGGGCCGGGACAGCTTTATATTTT
TRBD1	.	TRBV19	TRBJ2-1	CAGKMDRRSYNEQFF	TGTGCCGGGAAGATGGACAGGCGCTCCTACAATGAGCAGTTCTTC
TRBD1	.	TRBV30	TRBJ1-1	CAWSGLSGQAINTEAFF	TGTGCCTGGAGTGGTCTTTCTGGACAGGCGATTAACACTGAAGCTTTCTTT